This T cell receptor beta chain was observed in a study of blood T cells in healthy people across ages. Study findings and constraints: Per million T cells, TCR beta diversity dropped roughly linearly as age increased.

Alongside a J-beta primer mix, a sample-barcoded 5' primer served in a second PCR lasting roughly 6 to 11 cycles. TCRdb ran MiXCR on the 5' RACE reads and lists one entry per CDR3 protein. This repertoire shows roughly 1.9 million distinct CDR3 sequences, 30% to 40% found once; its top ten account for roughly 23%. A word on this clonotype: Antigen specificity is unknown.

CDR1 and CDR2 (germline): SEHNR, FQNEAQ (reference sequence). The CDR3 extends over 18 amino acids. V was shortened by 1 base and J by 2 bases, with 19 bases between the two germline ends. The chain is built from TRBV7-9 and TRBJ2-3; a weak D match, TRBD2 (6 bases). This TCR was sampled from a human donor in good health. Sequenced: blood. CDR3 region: CASSLGSWRGANTDTQYF. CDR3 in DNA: TGTGCCAGCAGCTTAGGTTCCTGGCGGGGCGCCAACACAGATACGCAGTATTTT.